A few counts support the clone carrying this TCR beta chain. This record comes from a study of T cell responses to AZD1222 COVID-19 vaccine. The repertoire was sequenced with immunoSEQ multiplex PCR; TCRdb's copy has only in-frame clones and lacks some. The top ten clones hold over 4% of a sample with 140,000 to 150,000 clones, around four fifths of them seen once. With 0 bases clipped from V and 7 bases from J, the junction kept 9 bases outside the gene matches. The CDR3 extends over 16 amino acids. The germline CDR1 and CDR2 sequences are MGHRA and YSYEKL. Here the sequenced sample was peripheral blood, taken on day 0 of MenACWY control vaccination. This receptor was identified in an adult in good health. The chain is built from TRBV4-1 and TRBJ2-1; 7 nucleotides align to TRBD1. CDR3 DNA sequence: TGCGCCAGCAGCCAAGATCCGAGACAGGGTTTAAATGAGCAGTTCTTC. This codes for CASSQDPRQGLNEQFF.